Below, 25 T cell receptor beta chains from the same sample are listed, as sequenced in a study of vaccination effects on CD4 cells after COVID-19. Antigen specificity for these receptors is unknown. Before sequencing, viral peptide pools were used by the ViraFEST assay to expand antigen-specific CD4+ T cells. Following culture for under 12 days, CD4+ T cells were isolated. Having tested negative for nucleocapsid antibodies, the vaccine recipients showed no prior SARS-CoV-2 infection. Libraries were prepared by immunoSEQ multiplex PCR; TCRdb keeps only in-frame clonotypes and omits some of them. The sample yields roughly 50,000 clones, more than 75% seen once. The starting material was CD4+ T cells from PBMCs cultured with HCoV-OC43 spike peptides, obtained before COVID-19 vaccination. The subset here: HCoV-OC43 spike overlapping peptide pool stimulation. These receptors all stem from a human donor who received a COVID-19 vaccine.

V and J are TRBV4-1 and TRBJ2-1; TRBD1 might be the D (6 bases). Germline assignment: CDR1 MGHRA and CDR2 YSYEKL. There are 16 residues in the CDR3. Trimming took off 0 bases at V and 8 bases at J, with 17 bases between the two ends. CDR3 in amino acids: CASSQDPGHRGHEQFF. The CDR3 DNA reads as TGCGCCAGCAGCCAAGATCCGGGACACCGTGGCCATGAGCAGTTCTTC.

The rearrangement links TRBV19 to TRBJ1-2; D remains ambiguous. The CDR3 is 14 residues long. Trimming took off 4 bases at V and 0 bases at J, with 9 bases between the two ends. CDR1 is LNHDA and CDR2 is SQIVND in the germline V gene (reference sequence). CDR3 loop: CASSRTAANYGYTF. CDR3 DNA sequence: TGTGCCAGTAGTAGGACTGCTGCTAACTATGGCTACACCTTC.

This chain joins TRBV4-1 and TRBJ2-2, with 12 positions matching TRBD2. Unmatched junction bases numbered 13, after V lost 0 bases and J lost 5 bases. The CDR3 contains 20 residues. The germline CDR1 and CDR2 sequences are MGHRA and YSYEKL. CDR3 protein: CASSQDQVASGGAGTGELFF. In DNA form, the CDR3 reads TGCGCCAGCAGCCAAGATCAGGTGGCTAGCGGGGGGGCGGGTACCGGGGAGCTGTTTTTT.

Only one count was recorded for this clone. V and J are TRBV24-1 and TRBJ2-5, with 8 bases fitting TRBD1. CDR3 length equals 15 residues. Germline V gives CDR1 KGHDR, CDR2 SFDVKD. V dropped 4 bases and J dropped 7; count of bases not matched to a gene: 10. The CDR3 DNA sequence: TGTGCCACCAGTGACCCACAGGGGGATCGCGTGACCCAGTACTTC. Protein sequence: CATSDPQGDRVTQYF.

The chain recombines TRBV15 with TRBJ2-1; D gene uncertain. Trimming stripped 0 bases from V and 7 bases from J, with 4 bases between. Germline assignment: CDR1 LNHNV and CDR2 YYDKDF (reference sequence). The CDR3 loop spans 12 amino acids. DNA of the CDR3: TGTGCCACCAGCAGAGAGGTGAATGAGCAGTTCTTC. This encodes CATSREVNEQFF.

The rearrangement uses TRBV19 and TRBJ2-3, with D possibly matching TRBD1 (6 bases). V was shortened by 5 bases and J by 0 bases, with 9 bases between the two germline ends. The CDR3 runs 14 residues. The V gene's germline CDR1 is LNHDA and CDR2 SQIVND (reference sequence). The CDR3 loop reads CASSYRDSTDTQYF. CDR3 bases: TGTGCCAGTAGTTACAGGGATAGCACAGATACGCAGTATTTT.

The rearrangement uses TRBV6-6 and TRBJ1-6, with TRBD1 as a possible D gene (5 bases). Looked up from germline, CDR1 is MNHNY and CDR2 is SVGAGI (reference sequence). V dropped 5 bases and J dropped 10 bases, with 18 bases sitting between them. This CDR3 contains 15 residues. CDR3 sequence reads: CASSTSGTLNSPLHF. The CDR3 nucleotides are TGTGCCAGCAGTACATCCGGGACCTTAAACTCACCCCTCCACTTT.

Here the CDR3 reads CASSPRLAQYF. CDR3 DNA: TGTGCCAGCAGCCCGAGACTGGCCCAGTACTTC. The chain has TRBV7-9 and TRBJ2-5, with D unclear. Germline CDR1 SEHNR, CDR2 FQNEAQ (reference sequence). V was clipped by 5 bases and J by 9 bases, with 10 bases between them. The CDR3 has 11 amino acids.

Only one count was recorded for this clone. V and J are TRBV6-5 and TRBJ2-7; 8 bases agree with TRBD1. The V segment lost 5 bases and the J segment 5 bases; nucleotides outside the gene matches: 5. Germline assignment: CDR1 MNHEY and CDR2 SVGAGI. The CDR3 covers 13 residues. The DNA of the CDR3 is TGTGCCAGCAGTCTGACAGGGGCCAACGAGCAGTACGTC. Translating it yields CASSLTGANEQYV.

This clone was seen a single time. This sequence joins TRBV7-2 and TRBJ2-5, with TRBD1 identical over 8 bases. The ends lost 6 bases at V and 1 base at J; junction bases unmatched: 4. This CDR3 has 14 amino acids. Germline V gene data show CDR1 as SGHTA and CDR2 as FQGNSA. The CDR3 here is CASRPDRVQETQYF. Here the CDR3 DNA reads TGTGCCAGCAGACCGGACAGGGTCCAAGAGACCCAGTACTTC. Using reference TRBV7-2 and TRBJ2-5 for the parts outside the CDR3, the full variable domain is GAGVSQSPSNKVTEKGKDVELRCDPISGHTALYWYRQSLGQGLEFLIYFQGNSAPDKSGLPSDRFSAERTGGSVSTLTIQRTQQEDSAVYLCASRPDRVQETQYFGPGTRLLVL.

The chain links TRBV29-1 to TRBJ2-1; TRBD2 might be the D (5 bases). Trimming cost V 4 bases and J 0 bases, with 13 bases left between them. This CDR3 has 15 amino acids. Germline assignment: CDR1 SQVTM and CDR2 ANQGSEA. Here the CDR3 DNA reads TGCAGCGTTGTGGGAGACCAAAGCTCCTACAATGAGCAGTTCTTC. Translating it yields CSVVGDQSSYNEQFF.

This sequence joins TRBV30 and TRBJ1-1; tentatively, D is TRBD1 (6 bases). Between the trimmed V and J ends, which lost 1 base and 4 bases, there was a span of 13 bases. CDR3 length equals 14 residues. Per the germline V gene, CDR1 is GTSNPN and CDR2 is SVGIG (reference sequence). CDR3 amino acids: CAWSGQAHGTEAFF. As DNA, the CDR3 is TGTGCCTGGAGTGGACAGGCCCATGGCACTGAAGCTTTCTTT.

This sequence joins TRBV7-2 and TRBJ2-5; 7 bases are shared with TRBD1. This CDR3 region has 13 residues. CDR1 and CDR2 from the germline V gene are SGHTA and FQGNSA. V was clipped by 4 bases and J by 1 base; unmatched bases: 0. The CDR3 bases are TGTGCCAGCAGCTCAGGGGGCCAAGAGACCCAGTACTTC. Translating gives CASSSGGQETQYF.

The chain is built from TRBV3-1 (or the pseudogene TRBV3-2) and TRBJ1-2, with no clear D. V lost 6 bases and J lost 2, with 13 bases in between. The germline V gene encodes CDR1 LGHDT and CDR2 YNNKEL (reference sequence). The CDR3 length is 14 residues. CDR3 region: CASRYASANYGYTF. CDR3 sequence (DNA): TGTGCCAGCAGATACGCCTCGGCCAACTATGGCTACACCTTC.

The chain links TRBV6-2 or TRBV6-3 to TRBJ2-6; D may be TRBD1 (5 bases). Germline CDR1 and CDR2: MNHEY and SVGEGT. The CDR3 length is 17 residues. The V gene lost 2 bases and the J gene lost 2 bases, with 13 bases spanning the gap. The CDR3, as DNA: TGTGCCAGCAGTTACGGTTATACAGGAGCTGGGGCCAACGTCCTGACTTTC. Encoded protein: CASSYGYTGAGANVLTF.

This clone was found a few times. The chain couples TRBV6-4 to TRBJ1-1; D unclear. V lost 6 bases to trimming and J lost 1 base, with 9 bases between them. The CDR3 covers 13 residues. Per the germline V gene, CDR1 is MRHNA and CDR2 is SNTAGT. Here the CDR3 DNA reads TGTGCCAGCAGCCTCCGGAGGAACACTGAAGCTTTCTTT. Its protein is CASSLRRNTEAFF.

V is TRBV11-1 and J is TRBJ2-1, with 7 bases identical to TRBD1. In germline, CDR1 is SGHAT, CDR2 FQDESV (reference sequence). Losses at the gene ends were 6 bases for V and 9 bases for J; bases not matched to a gene: 5. The CDR3 loop spans 12 amino acids. For the CDR3, the DNA is TGTGCCAGCAGTTCTGACAGGGCTGAGCAGTTCTTC. Its protein is CASSSDRAEQFF.

The gene calls are TRBV7-2 and TRBJ1-2; weak D call: TRBD1 (6 bases). V was cut by 1 base and J by 3 bases, with 12 bases left in between. The CDR3 is 15 residues long. Germline CDR1 and CDR2: SGHTA and FQGNSA. The CDR3 is CASSLGGQGYYGYTF. CDR3 coding DNA: TGTGCCAGCAGCTTAGGAGGGCAGGGGTACTATGGCTACACCTTC.

The chain links TRBV6-6 to TRBJ1-5; D might be TRBD1 (6 bases). V was pared by 2 bases and J by 1 base, with 9 bases between. The germline V gene has CDR1 MNHNY and CDR2 SVGAGI (reference sequence). The CDR3 is 15 residues long. This CDR3 is CASSYGGASNQPQHF. In nucleotides, the CDR3 is TGTGCCAGCAGTTACGGGGGGGCCAGCAATCAGCCCCAGCATTTT.

This clone was detected a few times. The V call is TRBV19, the J call TRBJ1-5, with TRBD1 matching over 7 bases. The V segment lost 11 bases and the J segment 4 bases; nucleotides outside the gene matches: 11. There are 14 residues in the CDR3. Germline CDR1 LNHDA, CDR2 SQIVND (reference sequence). The CDR3 loop reads CAGGKGAGNQPQHF. CDR3 in DNA: TGTGCCGGGGGTAAGGGGGCGGGAAATCAGCCCCAGCATTTT.

The chain couples TRBV5-5 to TRBJ1-4; TRBD1 might be the D (5 bases). Trimming pared 1 base from V and 5 bases from J, leaving 9 bases between. This CDR3 spans 14 amino acids. Germline CDR1 SGHKS, CDR2 YYEKEE (reference sequence). DNA of the CDR3: TGTGCCAGCAGCTTGATAGGGGCAAATGAAAAACTGTTTTTT. It codes for CASSLIGANEKLFF.

This chain links TRBV24-1 with TRBJ2-2; D is perhaps TRBD1 or TRBD2 (5 bases each). Looked up from germline, CDR1 is KGHDR and CDR2 is SFDVKD. Trimming took off 4 bases at V and 5 bases at J, with 16 bases between the two ends. CDR3 length equals 16 residues. The CDR3 region is CATSDLWDGETGELFF. In DNA form, the CDR3 reads TGTGCCACCAGTGACCTGTGGGACGGGGAAACCGGGGAGCTGTTTTTT.

The table lists this clone with a few counts. The V and J genes are TRBV9 and TRBJ1-2, with 8 bases lining up with TRBD1. Trimming took 3 bases from V and 5 from J; bases not matched to a gene: 3. Germline CDR1 reads SGDLS; CDR2 reads YYNGEE. The CDR3 loop spans 13 amino acids. CDR3 nucleotide sequence: TGTGCCAGCAGCGCGACAGGGGCATATGGCTACACCTTC. Residues: CASSATGAYGYTF. The variable domain in full, with the rest retrieved from reference TRBV9 and TRBJ1-2, is DSGVTQTPKHLITATGQRVTLRCSPRSGDLSVYWYQQSLDQGLQFLIQYYNGEERAKGNILERFSAQQFPDLHSELNLSSLELGDSALYFCASSATGAYGYTFGSGTRLTVV.

The chain carries TRBV19 and TRBJ1-3, with D possibly matching TRBD1 (6 bases). V lost 4 bases, J lost 2 bases, and 15 bases lay in between. Looked up from germline, CDR1 is LNHDA and CDR2 is SQIVND (reference sequence). CDR3 size: 16 residues. The CDR3 nucleotides are TGTGCCAGTAGTAATTTGAAACGACAGGCTGGAAACACCATATATTTT. Its translation is CASSNLKRQAGNTIYF.

The chain combines TRBV19 with TRBJ1-3; D might be TRBD1 (6 bases). CDR3 size: 16 residues. CDR1 LNHDA and CDR2 SQIVND come from the germline V gene (reference sequence). The germline V and J ends were trimmed by 9 bases and 0 bases, with 18 bases remaining between them. The CDR3 DNA follows: TGTGCCAGCTCTAGGGGACACCTGAGCTCTGGAAACACCATATATTTT. Protein sequence: CASSRGHLSSGNTIYF.